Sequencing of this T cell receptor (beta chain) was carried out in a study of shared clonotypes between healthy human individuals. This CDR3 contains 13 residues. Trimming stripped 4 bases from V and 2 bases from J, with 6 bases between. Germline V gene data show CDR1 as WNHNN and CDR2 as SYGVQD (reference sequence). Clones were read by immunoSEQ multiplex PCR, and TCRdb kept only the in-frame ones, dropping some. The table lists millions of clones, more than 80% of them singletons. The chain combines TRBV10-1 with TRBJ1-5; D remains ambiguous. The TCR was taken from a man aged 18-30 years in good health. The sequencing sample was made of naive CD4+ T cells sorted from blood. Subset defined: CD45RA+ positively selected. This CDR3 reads CASSGARNQPQHF. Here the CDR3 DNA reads TGCGCCAGCAGTGGGGCCCGCAATCAGCCCCAGCATTTT.